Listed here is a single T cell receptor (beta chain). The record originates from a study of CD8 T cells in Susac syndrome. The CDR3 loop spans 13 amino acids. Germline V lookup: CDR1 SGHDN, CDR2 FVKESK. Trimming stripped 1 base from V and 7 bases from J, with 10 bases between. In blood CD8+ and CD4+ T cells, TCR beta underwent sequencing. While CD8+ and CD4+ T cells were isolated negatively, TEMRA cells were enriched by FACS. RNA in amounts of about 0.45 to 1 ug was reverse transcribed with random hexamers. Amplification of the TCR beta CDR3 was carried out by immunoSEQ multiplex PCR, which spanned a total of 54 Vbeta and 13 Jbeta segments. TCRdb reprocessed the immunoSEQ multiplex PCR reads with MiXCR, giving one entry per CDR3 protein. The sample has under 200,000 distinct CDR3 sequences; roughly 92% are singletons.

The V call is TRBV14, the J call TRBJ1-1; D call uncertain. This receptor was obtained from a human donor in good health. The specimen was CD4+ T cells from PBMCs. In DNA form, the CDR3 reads TGTGCCAGCAGCCAAGTCGGGGTGGGTGAAGCTTTCTTT. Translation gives CASSQVGVGEAFF.